This entry concerns a single TCR beta chain. Some clones are missing from TCRdb's copy, which holds only in-frame ones; the method was immunoSEQ multiplex PCR. Among thousands of clones listed, 30% were seen once. This sample is part of a study of graft-versus-host responses after intestinal transplantation. Responders (roughly 200,000, CFSE-labeled) met roughly 200,000 stimulators that were irradiated and violet-dye-labeled. Responder cells that were proliferating and CFSE-low, both CD3+CD4+ and CD3+CD8+, were sorted after the reaction. Germline V gene sequence: CDR1 LNHDA, CDR2 SQIVND (reference sequence). Between the trimmed V and J ends, which lost 4 bases and 7 bases, there was a span of 16 bases. The CDR3 is made up of 14 amino acids.

This receptor was obtained from a human patient who was an organ donor for intestinal transplantation. This sequence joins TRBV19 and TRBJ1-2; no reliable D call. This specimen was alloreactive CD4+ T cells from a mixed lymphocyte reaction culture, taken before transplantation. Subset: CFSE-low proliferating T cells sorted from approximately 6-day pre-transplant mixed lymphocyte reaction (GvH or HvG direction). The CDR3 nucleotides are TGTGCCAGTAGTACCCGGTCCCCTTTGTCTGGCTACACCTTC. It is translated as CASSTRSPLSGYTF.